This T cell receptor (beta chain) was sequenced in a study of T-cell reconstitution after alpha-beta-depleted transplantation in children. This CDR3 contains 14 residues. V shed 3 bases and J shed 4 bases, with 11 bases lying between them. This clonotype was picked up a small number of times. A TCRbeta library incorporating unique molecular identifiers was prepared. TCRdb reanalysed the PCR reads using MiXCR and keeps one entry per CDR3 protein. The data hold hundreds of thousands of distinct CDR3 sequences, with around 19% observed a single time. This chain links TRBV12-3 or TRBV12-4 with TRBJ2-3, with D possibly being TRBD1 (5 bases). Sequences were derived from PBMCs from the stem cell graft donor, sampled from the stem cell graft. This TCR came from a human donor who donated a stem cell graft to a child with acute lymphoblastic leukemia. The CDR3 DNA sequence: TGTGCCAGCAGTTTTTCAGGGTACGCAGATACGCAGTATTTT. Translation gives CASSFSGYADTQYF.